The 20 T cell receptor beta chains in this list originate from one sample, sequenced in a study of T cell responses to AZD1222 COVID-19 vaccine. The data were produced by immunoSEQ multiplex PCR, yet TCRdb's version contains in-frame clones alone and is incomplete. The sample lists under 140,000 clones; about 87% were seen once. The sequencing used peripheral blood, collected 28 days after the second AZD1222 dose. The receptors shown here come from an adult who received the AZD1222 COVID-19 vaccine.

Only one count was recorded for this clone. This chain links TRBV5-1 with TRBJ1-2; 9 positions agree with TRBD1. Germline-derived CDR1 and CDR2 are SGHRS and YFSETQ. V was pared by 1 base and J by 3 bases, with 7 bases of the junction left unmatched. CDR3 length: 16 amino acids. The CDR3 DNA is TGCGCCAGCAGCTTGACGACAGGGGGGTCGGACTATGGCTACACCTTC. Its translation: CASSLTTGGSDYGYTF.

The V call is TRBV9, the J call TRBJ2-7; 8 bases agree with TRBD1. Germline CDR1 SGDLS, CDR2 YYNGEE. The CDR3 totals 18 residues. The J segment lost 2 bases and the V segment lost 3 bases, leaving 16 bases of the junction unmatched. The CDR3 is CASSEHLPGQGAPYEQYF. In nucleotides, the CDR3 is TGTGCCAGCAGCGAACACCTACCCGGACAGGGAGCCCCCTACGAGCAGTACTTC. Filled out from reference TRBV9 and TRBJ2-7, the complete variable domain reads DSGVTQTPKHLITATGQRVTLRCSPRSGDLSVYWYQQSLDQGLQFLIQYYNGEERAKGNILERFSAQQFPDLHSELNLSSLELGDSALYFCASSEHLPGQGAPYEQYFGPGTRLTVT.

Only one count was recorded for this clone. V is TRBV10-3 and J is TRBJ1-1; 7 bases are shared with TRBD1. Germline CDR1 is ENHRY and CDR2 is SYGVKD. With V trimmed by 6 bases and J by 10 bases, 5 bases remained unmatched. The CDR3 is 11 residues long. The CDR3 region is CAISWQGGAFF. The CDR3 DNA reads TGTGCCATCAGCTGGCAGGGGGGAGCTTTCTTT.

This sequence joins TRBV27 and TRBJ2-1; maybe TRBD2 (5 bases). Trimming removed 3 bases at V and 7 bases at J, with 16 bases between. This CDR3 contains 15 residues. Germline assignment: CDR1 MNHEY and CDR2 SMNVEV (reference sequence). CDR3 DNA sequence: TGTGCCAGCAGTTTTAGGCTAGCCGTAAGTAATGAGCAGTTCTTC. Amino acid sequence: CASSFRLAVSNEQFF.

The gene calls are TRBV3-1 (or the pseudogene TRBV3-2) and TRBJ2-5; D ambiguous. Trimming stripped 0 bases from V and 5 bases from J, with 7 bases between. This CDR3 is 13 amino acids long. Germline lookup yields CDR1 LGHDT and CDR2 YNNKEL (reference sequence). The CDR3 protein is CASSQDWSETQYF. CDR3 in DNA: TGTGCCAGCAGCCAAGACTGGTCGGAGACCCAGTACTTC.

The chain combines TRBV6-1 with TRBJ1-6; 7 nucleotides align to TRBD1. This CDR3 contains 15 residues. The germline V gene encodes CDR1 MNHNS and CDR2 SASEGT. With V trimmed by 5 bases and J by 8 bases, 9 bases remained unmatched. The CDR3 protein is CASSPPGTVYSPLHF. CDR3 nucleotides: TGTGCCAGCAGTCCGCCCGGGACAGTATATTCACCCCTCCACTTT.

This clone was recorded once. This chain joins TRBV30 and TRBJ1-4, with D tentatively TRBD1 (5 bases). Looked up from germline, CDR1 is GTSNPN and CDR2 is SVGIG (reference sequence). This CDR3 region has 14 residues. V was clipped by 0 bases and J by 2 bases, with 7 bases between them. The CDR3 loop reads CAWSVGGTNEKLFF. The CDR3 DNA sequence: TGTGCCTGGAGTGTTGGGGGGACTAATGAAAAACTGTTTTTT.

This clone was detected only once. The CDR3 here is CASTTNFLGYSTDTQYF. The CDR3 coding sequence is TGTGCCAGCACTACAAACTTTCTTGGGTATAGCACAGATACGCAGTATTTT. The rearrangement joins TRBV18 to TRBJ2-3; no clear D. V lost 8 bases to trimming and J lost 0 bases, with 21 bases between them. The CDR3 is 17 residues long. Germline loops: CDR1 KGHSH, CDR2 LQKENI. The full variable domain, completed using reference TRBV18 and TRBJ2-3, is NAGVMQNPRHLVRRRGQEARLRCSPMKGHSHVYWYRQLPEEGLKFMVYLQKENIIDESGMPKERFSAEFPKEGPSILRIQQVVRGDSAAYFCASTTNFLGYSTDTQYFGPGTRLTVL.

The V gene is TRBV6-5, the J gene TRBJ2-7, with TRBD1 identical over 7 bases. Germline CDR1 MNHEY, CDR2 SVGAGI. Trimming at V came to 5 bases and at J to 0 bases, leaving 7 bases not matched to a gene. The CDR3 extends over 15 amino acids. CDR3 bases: TGTGCCAGCAGTATACAGGGGTTGAGCTCCTACGAGCAGTACTTC. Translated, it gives CASSIQGLSSYEQYF.

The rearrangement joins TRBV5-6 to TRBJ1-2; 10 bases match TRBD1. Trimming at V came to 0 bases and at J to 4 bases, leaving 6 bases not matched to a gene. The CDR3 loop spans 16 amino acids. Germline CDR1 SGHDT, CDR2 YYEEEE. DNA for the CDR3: TGTGCCAGCAGCTTGGCCGGACAGGGGGAAGGCTATGGCTACACCTTC. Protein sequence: CASSLAGQGEGYGYTF.

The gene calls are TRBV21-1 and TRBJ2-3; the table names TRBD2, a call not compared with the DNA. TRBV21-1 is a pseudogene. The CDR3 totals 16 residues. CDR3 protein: CASSRKRPSGRNTQYF. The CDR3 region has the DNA TGTGCCAGCAGCCGCAAAAGGCCTAGCGGGAGGAATACGCAGTATTTT.

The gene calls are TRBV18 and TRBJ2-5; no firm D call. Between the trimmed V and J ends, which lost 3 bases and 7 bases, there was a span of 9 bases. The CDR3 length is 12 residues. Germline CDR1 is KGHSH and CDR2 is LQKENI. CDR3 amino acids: CASSPEGRTQYF. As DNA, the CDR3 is TGTGCCAGCTCACCGGAAGGACGGACCCAGTACTTC.

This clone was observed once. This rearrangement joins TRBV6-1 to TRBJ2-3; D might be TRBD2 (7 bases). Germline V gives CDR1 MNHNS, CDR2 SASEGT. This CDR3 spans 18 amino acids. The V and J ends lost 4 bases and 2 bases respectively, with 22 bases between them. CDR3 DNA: TGTGCCAGCAGTGCGTATGGAAGGGGGGGGCGGGTCACAGATACGCAGTATTTT. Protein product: CASSAYGRGGRVTDTQYF.

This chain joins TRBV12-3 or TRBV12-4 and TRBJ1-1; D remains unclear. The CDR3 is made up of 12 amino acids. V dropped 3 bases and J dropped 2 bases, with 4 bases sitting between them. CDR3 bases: TGTGCCAGCAGTTTCAGTAACACTGAAGCTTTCTTT. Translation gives CASSFSNTEAFF.

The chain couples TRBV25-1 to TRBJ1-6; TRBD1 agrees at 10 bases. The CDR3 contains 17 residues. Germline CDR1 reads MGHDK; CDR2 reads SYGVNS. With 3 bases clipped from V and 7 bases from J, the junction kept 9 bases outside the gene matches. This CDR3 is CASSELDRGQGNSPLHF. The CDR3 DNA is TGTGCCAGCAGTGAGTTAGACAGGGGGCAAGGAAATTCACCCCTCCACTTT.

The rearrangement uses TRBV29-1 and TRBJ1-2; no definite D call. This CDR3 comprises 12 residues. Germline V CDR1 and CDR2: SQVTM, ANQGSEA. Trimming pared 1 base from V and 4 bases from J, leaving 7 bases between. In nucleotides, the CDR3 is TGCAGCGTTGAAGTCCGGGGCTATGGCTACACCTTC. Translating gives CSVEVRGYGYTF.

Here the CDR3 reads CASSVNRESGYNEQFF. Here the CDR3 DNA reads TGTGCCAGCAGCGTCAACAGGGAGAGTGGCTACAATGAGCAGTTCTTC. The genes are TRBV9 and TRBJ2-1; TRBD1 is a possible D gene (6 bases). The CDR3 sequence is 16 residues long. Per the germline V gene, CDR1 is SGDLS and CDR2 is YYNGEE. V lost 2 bases to trimming and J lost 3 bases, with 15 bases between them.

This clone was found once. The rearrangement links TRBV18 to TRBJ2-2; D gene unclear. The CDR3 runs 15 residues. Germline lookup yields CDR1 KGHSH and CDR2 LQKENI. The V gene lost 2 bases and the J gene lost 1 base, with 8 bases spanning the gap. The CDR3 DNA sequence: TGTGCCAGCTCACCAAGTAGCTGGAACACCGGGGAGCTGTTTTTT. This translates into CASSPSSWNTGELFF.

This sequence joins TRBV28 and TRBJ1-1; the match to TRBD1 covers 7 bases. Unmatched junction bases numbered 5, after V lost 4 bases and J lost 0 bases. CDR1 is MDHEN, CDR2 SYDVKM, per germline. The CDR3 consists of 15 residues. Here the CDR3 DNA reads TGTGCCAGCAGTTACGGACAGGAGATGAACACTGAAGCTTTCTTT. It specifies CASSYGQEMNTEAFF.

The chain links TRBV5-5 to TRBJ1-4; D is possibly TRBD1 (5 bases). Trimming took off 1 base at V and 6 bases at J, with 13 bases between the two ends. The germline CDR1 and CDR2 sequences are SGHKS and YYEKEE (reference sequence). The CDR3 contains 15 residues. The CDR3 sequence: CASSLISTRDEKLFF. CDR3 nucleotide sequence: TGTGCCAGCAGCTTGATTTCAACCAGGGATGAAAAACTGTTTTTT.